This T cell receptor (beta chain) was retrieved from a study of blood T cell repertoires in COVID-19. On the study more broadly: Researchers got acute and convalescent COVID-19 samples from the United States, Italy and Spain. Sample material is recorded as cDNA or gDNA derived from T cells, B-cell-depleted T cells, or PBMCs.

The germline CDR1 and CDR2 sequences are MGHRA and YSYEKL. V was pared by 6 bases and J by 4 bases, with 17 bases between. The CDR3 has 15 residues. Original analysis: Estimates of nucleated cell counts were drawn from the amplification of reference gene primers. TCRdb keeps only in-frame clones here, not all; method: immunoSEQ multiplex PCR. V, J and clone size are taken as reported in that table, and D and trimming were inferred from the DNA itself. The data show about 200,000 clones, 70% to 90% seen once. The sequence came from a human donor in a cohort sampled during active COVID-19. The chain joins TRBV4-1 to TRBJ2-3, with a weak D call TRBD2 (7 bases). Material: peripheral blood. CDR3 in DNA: TGCGCCAGCAGGCGCGTGGGGGGGCGGGCAGATACGCAGTATTTT. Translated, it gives CASRRVGGRADTQYF.